A single sample is the source of the 16 T cell receptor beta chains below, sequenced in a study of tumor-infiltrating lymphocytes in primary liver carcinoma. The tissue used was unsorted bulk material of roughly 17-33 mg. RNA and DNA were co-extracted from it with the AllPrep DNA/RNA mini kit. The authors made TCR beta cDNA from approximately 490 ng total RNA with a constant-region primer. The TCR beta library was amplified through three nested multiplex PCR rounds in a modified ARM-PCR procedure. Two initial PCR rounds of approximately 10 cycles each paired TRBV1-TRBV30 forward primers with a C-beta reverse primer. TCRdb itself ran the multiplex PCR reads through MiXCR, one entry per CDR3 protein. The repertoire consists of tens of thousands of distinct CDR3 sequences, with around three quarters occurring once and the leading ten covering under 55%. The source material was liver tumor tissue from sampling region 3. Subset: tumor region T3, left-lateral pole. The receptors stem from a man aged 40-49 years with primary liver carcinoma and hepatitis B virus infection.

About this clonotype: Mismatch with germline at one junction end may stem from a read error. The chain carries TRBV4-2 and TRBJ2-3; 9 nucleotides align to TRBD2. Germline assignment: CDR1 LGHNA and CDR2 YNFKEQ. The CDR3 length is 18 residues. The CDR3 reads CTSSQVALLAGTTDTQYF. In DNA form, the CDR3 reads TGTACCAGCAGCCAAGTGGCACTTCTAGCGGGAACGACAGATACGCAGTATTTC.

As for this clonotype: At one end the junction does not follow the germline gene, possibly because of a read error. The V and J genes are TRBV12-3 or TRBV12-4 and TRBJ1-5; D possibly corresponds to TRBD1 (6 bases). This CDR3 is 15 amino acids long. DNA for the CDR3: TGTGCCAGCGGTTTAACGGACAGTTGGAATGAGCCCCAGCATTTT. Amino acid sequence: CASGLTDSWNEPQHF.

About this clonotype: Relative to the germline gene, one junction end is altered; a read error may explain this. The CDR3: CSARVLEGEGSNEHFF. The CDR3 coding sequence is TGCAGTGCTAGAGTTCTCGAGGGAGAGGGGTCCAATGAGCACTTCTTC. The genes are TRBV20-1 and TRBJ2-1; D possibly matches TRBD1 or TRBD2 (5 bases each). Germline V gives CDR1 DFQATT, CDR2 SNEGSKA (reference sequence). The length of the CDR3 is 16 residues.

Concerning this clonotype itself: A read error may account for a junction end that differs from germline. The V and J genes are TRBV30 and TRBJ2-1; D remains ambiguous. Looked up from germline, CDR1 is GTSNPN and CDR2 is SVGIG (reference sequence). The CDR3 length is 14 residues. CDR3 in amino acids: CAWSVELLVKEHFF. For the CDR3, the DNA is TGTGCCTGGAGTGTCGAACTCCTCGTAAAGGAGCACTTCTTC.

This clonotype has just one count. A clone one base away is much larger, so this may be a read error. Since the CDR3 does not end with the conserved phenylalanine or tryptophan, this likely comes from a read error. The V gene is TRBV12-3 or TRBV12-4, the J gene TRBJ1-1, with D unclear. Trimming cost V 2 bases and J 4 bases, with 8 bases left between them. The CDR3 runs 13 residues. CDR3 amino acids: CASSLSDLTEAFI. The CDR3 DNA reads as TGTGCCAGCAGTTTATCGGATCTCACTGAAGCTTTCATT.

This clonotype was recorded at least ten times. The chain carries TRBV6-2 or TRBV6-3 and TRBJ2-6; 7 nucleotides align to TRBD2. This CDR3 comprises 21 residues. Germline CDR1 MNHEY, CDR2 SVGEGT. Trimming cost V 7 bases and J 0 bases; bases outside gene matches: 21. CDR3 coding DNA: TGTGCCAGCACCCCCAGGAGACGTGGGTCTAGCGGCGCCTCTGGGGCCAACGTCCTGACTTTC. It is translated as CASTPRRRGSSGASGANVLTF.

To note about this clonotype: At one of its ends the junction is not consistent with the germline gene, which may arise from a read error. CDR3 bases: TGTGCCAGCATCTTACACCTCCCCGGGACTAGCGGGTTCAATGAACAGCTCTTC. Translation gives CASILHLPGTSGFNEQLF. The V gene is TRBV11-3, the J gene TRBJ2-1, with TRBD2 matching 12 bases. CDR1 is SGHNT and CDR2 is YENEEA in the germline V gene. The CDR3 runs to 18 residues.

Comments on this clonotype: It is likely a read error, because the conserved phenylalanine at the end of the CDR3 is missing. The chain joins TRBV28 to TRBJ2-3, with a tentative D call TRBD2 (6 bases). In germline, CDR1 is MDHEN, CDR2 SYDVKM. There are 14 residues in the CDR3. Trimming left V 6 bases short and J 3 bases short, with 13 bases between. This CDR3 reads CASRDMTSTDTQYL. CDR3 nucleotide sequence: TGTGCCAGCAGGGACATGACTAGTACAGATACGCAGTATCTT.

In this sample, this clonotype turned up once. The V call is TRBV4-2, the J call TRBJ2-7, with 13 positions matching TRBD2. Germline V gene lookup returns CDR1 LGHNA and CDR2 YNFKEQ. The CDR3 totals 18 residues. J gave up 5 bases and V 6 bases, and 16 bases lay outside the gene matches. The CDR3 DNA sequence: TGTGCCAGCAGTGGAGAACCGGCACTAGCGGGAGGGGCACACGAGCAGTACTTC. Amino acid sequence: CASSGEPALAGGAHEQYF.

Of note for this clonotype: Sequence at one end of the junction differs from germline and may be a read error. The V gene is TRBV11-2, the J gene TRBJ2-7, with D uncertain. The CDR3 covers 14 residues. Germline CDR1 and CDR2: SGHAT and FQNNGV. The CDR3 region is CASSFLGQNYEQYF. In DNA form, the CDR3 reads TGTGCCAGTAGCTTTTTAGGGCAAAACTATGAGCAGTACTTC.

This clonotype was observed a handful of times. No conserved phenylalanine or tryptophan is present at the end of the CDR3, so a read error is the likely explanation. This CDR3 reads CASRGTSGSLRELFI. Written as DNA, the CDR3 is TGTGCCAGCAGGGGGACTAGCGGGAGCCTTAGGGAGCTGTTTATT. The chain is built from TRBV6-5 and TRBJ2-2; 14 bases align to TRBD2. The germline V gene has CDR1 MNHEY and CDR2 SVGAGI. V was clipped by 6 bases and J by 9 bases; unmatched bases: 6. The CDR3 has 15 residues.

This clonotype turned up a few times. An end of the junction differs from the germline gene, which may be a read error. V gene TRBV4-1 combines with J gene TRBJ2-2; D is uncertain. This CDR3 comprises 13 residues. Per germline, CDR1 MGHRA and CDR2 YSYEKL. CDR3 DNA: TGCGCCAGCTGCCAAGTGACCCCCGGGGAGCTGTTTTTT. It codes for CASCQVTPGELFF.

For this clonotype: Since no conserved phenylalanine or tryptophan closes the CDR3, a read error is the likely cause. This chain links TRBV4-3 with TRBJ2-7, with TRBD2 matching over 7 bases. J lost 4 bases, V lost 4 bases, and 13 bases had no gene match. Per germline, CDR1 LGHNA and CDR2 YSLEER. The CDR3 totals 16 residues. The CDR3: CASSPELALASYEQYL. The CDR3 nucleotides are TGCGCCAGCAGCCCGGAACTAGCGCTCGCATCATACGAGCAGTACCTC.

This clonotype occurred once. One end of the junction is discordant with germline, which a read error may explain. V usage is TRBV28 and J usage is TRBJ2-7; D remains unclear. There are 16 residues in the CDR3. Germline V CDR1 and CDR2: MDHEN, SYDVKM. As DNA, the CDR3 is TGCGCCAGCAGTTCCGCGTTATCCCCTGATATCTACGAGCAGTACTTC. It specifies CASSSALSPDIYEQYF.

As concerns this clonotype: One end of the junction fails to match germline, which may point to a read error. The rearrangement joins TRBV25-1 to TRBJ1-2; 10 bases are a match to TRBD1. Germline V gene sequence: CDR1 MGHDK, CDR2 SYGVNS. CDR3 size: 14 residues. The CDR3 DNA follows: TGTGCCAGGAGCCCGGGACAGGGGACTTATGGATACACCTTC. Translated, it gives CARSPGQGTYGYTF.

On this clonotype: Its ends do not fully match the called genes, so a read error is possible. The V gene is TRBV6-2 or TRBV6-3, the J gene TRBJ2-3; 12 positions match TRBD2. From germline, CDR1 is MNHEY and CDR2 SVGEGT. This CDR3 has 18 residues. The CDR3 DNA reads as TGTGCCGGTAGCTTCCTCCGACTAGCGGGAGCGGGGGCAGATAGGCAGTATTTT. Amino acids: CAGSFLRLAGAGADRQYF.